This TCR beta chain was sequenced for a study of shared clonotypes between healthy human individuals. Naive CD8 cells, CD45RO-negative and positively selected for CCR7, excluded terminally differentiated effector memory CD45RA+ cells. Sequencing was performed with immunoSEQ multiplex PCR; in TCRdb, only in-frame clones are kept and a portion is missing. The sample includes roughly 550,000 clones, 95% of them seen just once. V shed 0 bases, J shed 6 bases, and the junction held 2 bases outside the gene matches. Germline CDR1 is MNHEY and CDR2 is SVGAGI. The CDR3 runs to 14 residues. This chain connects TRBV6-5 to TRBJ2-7; 10 bases fit TRBD1. This TCR was recovered from a young woman in good health. The sequenced material came from naive CD8+ T cells sorted from blood. Written as DNA, the CDR3 is TGTGCCAGCAGTTACTCGGGGGACAGGGGCGAGCAGTACTTC. It codes for CASSYSGDRGEQYF.